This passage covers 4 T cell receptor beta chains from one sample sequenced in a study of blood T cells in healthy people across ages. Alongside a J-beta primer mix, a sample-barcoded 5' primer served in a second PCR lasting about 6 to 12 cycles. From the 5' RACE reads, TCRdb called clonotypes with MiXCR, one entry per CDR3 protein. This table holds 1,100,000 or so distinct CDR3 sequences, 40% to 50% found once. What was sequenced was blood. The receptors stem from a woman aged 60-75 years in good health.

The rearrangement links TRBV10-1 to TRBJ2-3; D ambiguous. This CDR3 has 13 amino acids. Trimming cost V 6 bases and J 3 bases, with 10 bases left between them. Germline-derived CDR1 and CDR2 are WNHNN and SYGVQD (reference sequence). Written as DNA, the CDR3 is TGCGCCAGCAGCACAGACAAGACAGATACGCAGTATTTT. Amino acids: CASSTDKTDTQYF.

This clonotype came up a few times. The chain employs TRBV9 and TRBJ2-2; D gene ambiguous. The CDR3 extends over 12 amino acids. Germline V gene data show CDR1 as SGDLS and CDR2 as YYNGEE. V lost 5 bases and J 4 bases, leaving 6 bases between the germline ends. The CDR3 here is CASRPGTGELFF. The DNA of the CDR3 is TGTGCCAGCAGGCCAGGCACCGGGGAGCTGTTTTTT.

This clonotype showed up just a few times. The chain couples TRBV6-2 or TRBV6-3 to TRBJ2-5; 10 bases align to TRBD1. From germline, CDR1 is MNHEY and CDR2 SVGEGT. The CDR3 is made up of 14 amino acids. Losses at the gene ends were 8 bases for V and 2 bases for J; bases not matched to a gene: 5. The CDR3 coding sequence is TGTGCCAGCGAAGACAGGGGGCCGCAAGAGACCCAGTACTTC. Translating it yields CASEDRGPQETQYF.

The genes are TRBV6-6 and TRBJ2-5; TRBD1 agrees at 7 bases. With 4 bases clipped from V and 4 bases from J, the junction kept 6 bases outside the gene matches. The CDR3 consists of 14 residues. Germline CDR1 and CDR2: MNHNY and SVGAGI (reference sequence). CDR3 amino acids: CASSSNDRVETQYF. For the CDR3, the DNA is TGTGCCAGCAGTTCCAACGACAGGGTAGAGACCCAGTACTTC.